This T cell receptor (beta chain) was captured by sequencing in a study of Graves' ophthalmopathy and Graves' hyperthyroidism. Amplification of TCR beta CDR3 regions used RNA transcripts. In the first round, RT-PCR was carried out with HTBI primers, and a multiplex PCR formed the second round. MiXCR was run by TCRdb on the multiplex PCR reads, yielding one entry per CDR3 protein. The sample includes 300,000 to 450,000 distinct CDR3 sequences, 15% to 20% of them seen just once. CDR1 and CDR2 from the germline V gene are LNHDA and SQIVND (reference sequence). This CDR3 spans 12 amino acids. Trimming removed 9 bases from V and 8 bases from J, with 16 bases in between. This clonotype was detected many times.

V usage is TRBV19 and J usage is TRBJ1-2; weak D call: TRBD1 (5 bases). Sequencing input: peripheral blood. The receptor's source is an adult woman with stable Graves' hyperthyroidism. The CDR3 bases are TGTGCCAGATCCCGAGCAGGGCACGGCTACACCTTC. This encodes CARSRAGHGYTF.